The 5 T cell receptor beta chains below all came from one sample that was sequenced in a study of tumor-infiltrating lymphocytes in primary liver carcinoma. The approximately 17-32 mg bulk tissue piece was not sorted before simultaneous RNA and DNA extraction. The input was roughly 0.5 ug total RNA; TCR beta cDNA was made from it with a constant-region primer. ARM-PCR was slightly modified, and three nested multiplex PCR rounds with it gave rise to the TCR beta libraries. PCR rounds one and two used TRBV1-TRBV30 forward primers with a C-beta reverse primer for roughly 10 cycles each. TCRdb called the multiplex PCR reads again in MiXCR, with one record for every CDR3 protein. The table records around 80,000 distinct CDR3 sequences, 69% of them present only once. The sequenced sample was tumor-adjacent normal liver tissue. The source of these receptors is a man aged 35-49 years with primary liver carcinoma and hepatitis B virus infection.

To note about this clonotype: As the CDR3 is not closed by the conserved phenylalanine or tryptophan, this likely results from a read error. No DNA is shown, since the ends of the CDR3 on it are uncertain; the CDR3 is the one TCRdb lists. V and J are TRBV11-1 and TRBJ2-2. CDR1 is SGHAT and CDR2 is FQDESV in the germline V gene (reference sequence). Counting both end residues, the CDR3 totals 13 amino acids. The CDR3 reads CASSLVRFGEPSS.

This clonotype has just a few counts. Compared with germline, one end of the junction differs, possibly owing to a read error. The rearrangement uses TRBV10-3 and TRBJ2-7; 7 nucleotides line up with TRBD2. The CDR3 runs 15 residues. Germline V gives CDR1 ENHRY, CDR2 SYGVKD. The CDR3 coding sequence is TGTGCCGTCAGCTTCGGTACTAGCGACTCCTACGAGCAGTACTTC. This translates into CAVSFGTSDSYEQYF.

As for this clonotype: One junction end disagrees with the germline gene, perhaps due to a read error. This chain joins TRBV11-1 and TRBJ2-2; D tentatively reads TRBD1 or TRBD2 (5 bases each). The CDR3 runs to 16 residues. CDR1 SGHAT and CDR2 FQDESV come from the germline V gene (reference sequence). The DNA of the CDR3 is TGTGCCAGCAGCTTTAGTCGACAGAGGGGCACCGGGGAACTGTTTTTT. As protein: CASSFSRQRGTGELFF.

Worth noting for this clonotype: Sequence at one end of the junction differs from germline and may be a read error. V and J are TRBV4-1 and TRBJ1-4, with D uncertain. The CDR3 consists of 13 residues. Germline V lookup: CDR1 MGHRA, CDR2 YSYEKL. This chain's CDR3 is CASSRGSNEKLFF. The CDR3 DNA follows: TGCGCCAGCAGCCGAGGATCCAATGAAAAACTGTTTTTC.

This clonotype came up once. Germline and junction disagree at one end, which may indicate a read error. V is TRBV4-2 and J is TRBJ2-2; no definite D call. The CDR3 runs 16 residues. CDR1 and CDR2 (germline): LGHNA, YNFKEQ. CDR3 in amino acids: CVSSQDPRENTGELFF. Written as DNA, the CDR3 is TGTGTCAGCAGCCAAGATCCTAGGGAGAACACCGGGGAGCTGTTTTTT.